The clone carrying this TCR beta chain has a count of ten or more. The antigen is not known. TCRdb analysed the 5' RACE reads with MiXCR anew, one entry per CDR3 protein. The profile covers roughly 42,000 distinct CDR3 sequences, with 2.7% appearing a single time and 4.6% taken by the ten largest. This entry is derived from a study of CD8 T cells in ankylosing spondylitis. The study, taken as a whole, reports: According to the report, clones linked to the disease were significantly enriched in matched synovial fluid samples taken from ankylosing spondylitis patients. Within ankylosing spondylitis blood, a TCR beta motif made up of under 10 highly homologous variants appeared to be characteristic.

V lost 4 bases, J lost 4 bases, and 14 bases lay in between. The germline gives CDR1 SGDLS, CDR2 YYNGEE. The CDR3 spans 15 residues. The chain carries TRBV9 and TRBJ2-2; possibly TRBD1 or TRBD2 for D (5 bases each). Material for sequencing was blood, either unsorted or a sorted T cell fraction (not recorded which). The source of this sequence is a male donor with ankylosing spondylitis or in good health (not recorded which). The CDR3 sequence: CASSTSTGRTGELFF. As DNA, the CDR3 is TGTGCCAGCAGCACGTCCACGGGGCGCACCGGGGAGCTGTTTTTT. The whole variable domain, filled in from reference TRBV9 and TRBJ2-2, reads DSGVTQTPKHLITATGQRVTLRCSPRSGDLSVYWYQQSLDQGLQFLIQYYNGEERAKGNILERFSAQQFPDLHSELNLSSLELGDSALYFCASSTSTGRTGELFFGEGSRLTVL.